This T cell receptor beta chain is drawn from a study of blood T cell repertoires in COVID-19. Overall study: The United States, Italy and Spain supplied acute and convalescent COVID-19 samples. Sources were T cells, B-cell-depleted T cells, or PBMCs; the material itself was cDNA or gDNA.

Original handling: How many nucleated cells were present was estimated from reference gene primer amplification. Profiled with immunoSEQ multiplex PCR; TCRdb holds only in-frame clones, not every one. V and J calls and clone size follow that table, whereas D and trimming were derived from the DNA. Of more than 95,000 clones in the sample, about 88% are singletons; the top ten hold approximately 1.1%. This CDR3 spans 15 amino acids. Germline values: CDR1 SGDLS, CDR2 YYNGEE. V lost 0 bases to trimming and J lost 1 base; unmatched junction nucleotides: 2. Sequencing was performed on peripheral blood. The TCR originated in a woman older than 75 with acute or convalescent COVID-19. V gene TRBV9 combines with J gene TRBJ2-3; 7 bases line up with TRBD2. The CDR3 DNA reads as TGTGCCAGCAGCGTAGGGGCGGGGGGCACAGATACGCAGTATTTT. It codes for CASSVGAGGTDTQYF.